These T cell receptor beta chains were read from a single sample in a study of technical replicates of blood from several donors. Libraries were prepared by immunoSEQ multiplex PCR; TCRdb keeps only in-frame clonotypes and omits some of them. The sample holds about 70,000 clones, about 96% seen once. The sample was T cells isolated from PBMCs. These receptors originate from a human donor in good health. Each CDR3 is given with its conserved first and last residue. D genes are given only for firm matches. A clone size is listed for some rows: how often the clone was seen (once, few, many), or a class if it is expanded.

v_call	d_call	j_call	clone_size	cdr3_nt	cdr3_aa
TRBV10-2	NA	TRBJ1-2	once	TGCGCCAGCAGTGGACGAACGTCTGTTTTAGGGGCGTTATTCTATGGCTACACCTTC	CASSGRTSVLGALFYGYTF
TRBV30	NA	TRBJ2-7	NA	TGTGCCTGGAACGTAAAACACTACGAGCAGTACTTC	CAWNVKHYEQYF
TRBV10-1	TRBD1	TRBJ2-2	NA	TGCGCCAGCAGTGGGCAGGACAGGGCATCCGGGGAGCTGTTTTTT	CASSGQDRASGELFF
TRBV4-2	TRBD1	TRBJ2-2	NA	TGTGCCAGCAGCCAAGATAACCTAGGGACAGGGCTTTTGGTAAACACCGGGGAGCTGTTTTTT	CASSQDNLGTGLLVNTGELFF
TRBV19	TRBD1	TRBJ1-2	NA	TGTGCCAGTAGCCAATCGGGGACAGGGGTTGGCTACACCTTC	CASSQSGTGVGYTF
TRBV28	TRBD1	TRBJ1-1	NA	TGTGCCAGCAGTTCCACTGGGACAGGGCGATTCACTGAAGCTTTCTTT	CASSSTGTGRFTEAFF
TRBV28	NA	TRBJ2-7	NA	TGTGCCAGCAGTTCCTGGACACCCGCGGTCTACGAGCAGTACTTC	CASSSWTPAVYEQYF
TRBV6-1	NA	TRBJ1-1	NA	TGTGCCAGCAGTGAACTGTCGATGAGGGCCGTCGCTACTGAAGCTTTCTTT	CASSELSMRAVATEAFF
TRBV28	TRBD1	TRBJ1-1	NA	TGTGCCAGCAGTTCGACCGGGACAGGGGTGACTGAAGCTTTCTTT	CASSSTGTGVTEAFF
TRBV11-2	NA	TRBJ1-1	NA	TGTGCCAGCAGCTTGTCCGGGAACACTGAAGCTTTCTTT	CASSLSGNTEAFF
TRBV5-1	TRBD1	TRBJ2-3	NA	TGCGCCAGCAGCTTGGTAGCAGGACAGGGGGCGAGGGATAGCACAGATACGCAGTATTTT	CASSLVAGQGARDSTDTQYF
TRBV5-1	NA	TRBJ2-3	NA	TGCGCCAGCAGCCAGGGGAACACAGATACGCAGTATTTT	CASSQGNTDTQYF
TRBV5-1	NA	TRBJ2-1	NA	TGCGCCAGCAGATCTGCGGAGCTCTCCTACAATGAGCAGTTCTTC	CASRSAELSYNEQFF
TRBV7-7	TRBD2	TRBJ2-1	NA	TGTGCTAGCAGCTTAGCTAGCGGGGGGGTCGGCGAGCAGTTCTTC	CASSLASGGVGEQFF
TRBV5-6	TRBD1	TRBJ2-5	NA	TGTGCCAGCAGCTGGACAGGTCGAGAGACCCAGTACTTC	CASSWTGRETQYF
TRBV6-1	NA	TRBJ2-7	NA	TGTGCCAGCTGCCCTTTGAGGTCTGCTCTGGAGCAGTACTTC	CASCPLRSALEQYF
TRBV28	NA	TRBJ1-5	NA	TGTGCCAGCAGTCCCGGGAGGGTACCTCAGCCCCAGCATTTT	CASSPGRVPQPQHF